The 8 T cell receptor beta chains in this list originate from one sample, sequenced in a study of T-cell memory formation after mild COVID-19 (dated by TCRdb to the early 2020s). Libraries were prepared through 5' RACE. The run used an Illumina NovaSeq 6000. TCRdb redid the processing of the public reads, applying fastp at Q25 and MiXCR, and retained in-frame beta chains. Identical CDR3 proteins give one entry, which carries the most common genes and DNA. The sample table records 550,000 to 700,000 distinct CDR3 sequences; around 16% of these occur just once. 8.1% of the sample comes from the top ten. The source material was PBMCs or a T cell subset sorted from them (not recorded which). Receptor source: an adult woman who had mild COVID-19 (a few samples of this study predate the infection). The sample titles of this study are shuffled in the database, so cell type and time point are left out; the donor was told from shared clones.

This clonotype has more than one count but fewer than ten. V gene TRBV4-1 combines with J gene TRBJ1-2; D not resolved. This CDR3 has 14 amino acids. V was pared by 4 bases and J by 6 bases, with 15 bases between. Germline CDR1 and CDR2: MGHRA and YSYEKL. The CDR3 bases are TGCGCCAGCAGCCGCACCCAGCAGCGGGATGGCTACACCTTC. Its protein product is CASSRTQQRDGYTF.

This chain uses TRBV6-4 with TRBJ2-7; D unclear. Germline V lookup: CDR1 MRHNA, CDR2 SNTAGT. Trimming took 2 bases from V and 6 from J, leaving 11 bases between them. This CDR3 region has 13 residues. The CDR3 loop is CASSDGQWGEQYF. The CDR3 coding sequence is TGTGCCAGCAGTGACGGTCAGTGGGGCGAGCAGTACTTC.

J is TRBJ1-1 and V is TRBV27; weak D call: TRBD1 (5 bases). The CDR3 has 14 amino acids. CDR1 and CDR2 (germline): MNHEY, SMNVEV (reference sequence). Between the trimmed V and J ends, which lost 2 bases and 6 bases, there was a span of 13 bases. The CDR3 DNA reads TGTGCCAGCAGTTTAACTCCCTTAGGGGCTGAAGCTTTCTTT. It yields the protein CASSLTPLGAEAFF.

This chain connects TRBV9 to TRBJ1-5; D possibly corresponds to TRBD1 (6 bases). Trimming cost V 2 bases and J 7 bases, with 10 bases left between them. Germline values: CDR1 SGDLS, CDR2 YYNGEE. The CDR3 is made up of 13 amino acids. CDR3 loop: CASSVGTGQPQHF. In nucleotides, the CDR3 is TGTGCCAGCAGCGTTGGTACAGGGCAGCCCCAGCATTTT.

This clonotype was counted many times. The chain joins TRBV7-6 to TRBJ2-2; D uncertain. This CDR3 is built from 16 residues. V lost 2 bases, J lost 5 bases, and 15 bases lay in between. The germline V gene has CDR1 SGHVS and CDR2 FNYEAQ. The CDR3 reads CASSLSPAAGTGELFF. In DNA, the CDR3 is TGTGCCAGCAGCTTAAGCCCGGCTGCCGGGACCGGGGAGCTGTTTTTT.

CDR3 nucleotide sequence: TGTGCCAGCAGCACCTACTCCGGGACAGGATGGTTGGGCTATGGCTACACCTTC. Its protein product is CASSTYSGTGWLGYGYTF. The chain combines TRBV5-5 with TRBJ1-2; 8 bases match TRBD1. CDR3 length: 18 amino acids. Losses at the gene ends were 4 bases for V and 4 bases for J; bases not matched to a gene: 18. In germline, CDR1 is SGHKS, CDR2 YYEKEE (reference sequence).

This clonotype was detected a few times. This chain links TRBV7-9 with TRBJ2-7; TRBD1 aligns across 7 bases. The V segment lost 0 bases and the J segment 1 base; nucleotides outside the gene matches: 3. This CDR3 is 15 amino acids long. The germline V gene encodes CDR1 SEHNR and CDR2 FQNEAQ (reference sequence). CDR3: CASSLAGGESYEQYF. As DNA, the CDR3 is TGTGCCAGCAGCTTAGCAGGGGGCGAATCCTACGAGCAGTACTTC. The variable domain in full, completed from reference TRBV7-9 and TRBJ2-7, reads DTGVSQNPRHKITKRGQNVTFRCDPISEHNRLYWYRQTLGQGPEFLTYFQNEAQLEKSRLLSDRFSAERPKGSFSTLEIQRTEQGDSAMYLCASSLAGGESYEQYFGPGTRLTVT.

A few counts support this clonotype. The chain employs TRBV9 and TRBJ2-7, with D perhaps matching TRBD1 (6 bases). The germline V gene encodes CDR1 SGDLS and CDR2 YYNGEE. The germline V and J ends were trimmed by 3 bases and 3 bases, with 10 bases remaining between them. This CDR3 has 13 amino acids. The CDR3 is CASSGGQFYEQYF. The DNA of the CDR3 is TGTGCCAGCAGCGGTGGACAGTTCTACGAGCAGTACTTC.